The rows below give T cell receptor beta chains drawn from one sample of a study of T cells in Graves' hyperthyroidism and ophthalmopathy. TCRdb independently ran MiXCR on the multiplex PCR reads; one entry per CDR3 protein. The data hold roughly 510,000 distinct CDR3 sequences, with less than 25% observed a single time. Material for sequencing was blood. The receptors were gathered from a man between 18 and 35 years old with Graves' hyperthyroidism. CDR3s include the opening cysteine and the closing phenylalanine or tryptophan. The order of the fields is CDR3 protein, CDR3 DNA, V gene, D gene, clone size, J gene. The D gene is left open where the match is weak. Size tells how often a clone was seen (once, few, many) or the class of an expanded clone, and some rows leave it out.

CASITPSAKTQYF | TGTGCCAGCATCACCCCGTCAGCGAAGACCCAGTACTTC | TRBV2 | . | few | TRBJ2-5
CASSLGTDVLTF | TGTGCCAGCAGTTTAGGGACAGACGTCCTGACTTTC | TRBV12-3/TRBV12-4 | . | many | TRBJ2-6
CASSRVPEGRETQYF | TGCGCCAGCAGCCGGGTACCTGAGGGTAGGGAGACCCAGTACTTC | TRBV4-1 | . | . | TRBJ2-5
CASSRDRGVNYGYTF | TGTGCCAGCAGTAGGGACAGGGGTGTCAACTATGGCTACACCTTC | TRBV2 | TRBD1 | . | TRBJ1-2
CATQPGQGLNYGYTF | TGTGCCACCCAGCCGGGACAGGGCCTGAACTATGGCTACACCTTC | TRBV19 | TRBD1 | many | TRBJ1-2
CASSINRDIGAGYTF | TGTGCCAGCAGCATAAACCGGGACATTGGGGCTGGCTACACCTTC | TRBV28 | . | many | TRBJ1-2
CASGNSPSEQYF | TGTGCCAGCGGGAATTCTCCGTCGGAGCAGTACTTC | TRBV7-9 | . | many | TRBJ2-7
CASSPGQEFTEAFF | TGCGCCAGCAGCCCCGGACAGGAGTTCACTGAAGCTTTCTTT | TRBV5-1 | TRBD1 | many | TRBJ1-1
CASRYRGYEQYF | TGTGCCAGCAGATACAGGGGCTACGAGCAGTACTTC | TRBV11-2 | TRBD1 | many | TRBJ2-7
CSAFLTGTSETCQETQYF | TGCAGTGCTTTCCTGACCGGGACTAGCGAGACATGTCAAGAGACCCAGTACTTC | TRBV20-1 | TRBD2 | many | TRBJ2-5
CASSYSPVGWETQYF | TGTGCCAGCAGTTACTCCCCGGTGGGGTGGGAGACCCAGTACTTC | TRBV6-5 | . | many | TRBJ2-5
CASSIDHPGGQPQHF | TGTGCCAGTAGTATAGATCACCCGGGGGGCCAGCCCCAGCATTTT | TRBV19 | . | few | TRBJ1-5
CASRDLGMRGYTF | TGTGCCAGCAGGGATTTAGGGATGCGGGGCTACACCTTC | TRBV28 | . | many | TRBJ1-2
CASSPVSGELFF | TGTGCCAGCAGCCCTGTCTCCGGGGAGCTGTTTTTT | TRBV11-3 | . | . | TRBJ2-2
CATSGGQSNQPQHF | TGTGCCACCAGTGGCGGACAGAGCAATCAGCCCCAGCATTTT | TRBV24-1 | . | few | TRBJ1-5
CASSFLTETYEQYF | TGTGCCAGCAGTTTCCTGACGGAGACCTACGAGCAGTACTTC | TRBV28 | . | many | TRBJ2-7
CASSLDQGGRETQYF | TGCGCCAGCAGCTTGGACCAGGGGGGCCGAGAGACCCAGTACTTC | TRBV5-1 | . | few | TRBJ2-5
CASSLGRGRGGYTF | TGTGCCAGCAGCCTTGGCAGGGGGCGAGGTGGCTACACCTTC | TRBV2 | TRBD1 | many | TRBJ1-2
CASSSYTGQDYGYTF | TGTGCCAGCAGCTCTTATACGGGACAGGACTATGGCTACACCTTC | TRBV13 | TRBD1 | many | TRBJ1-2
CASSLGQGLNIQYF | TGTGCCAGCAGCTTGGGACAGGGTTTGAACATTCAGTACTTC | TRBV12-3/TRBV12-4 | TRBD1 | many | TRBJ2-4
CASSYSEEPGELFF | TGTGCCAGCAGTTACTCAGAGGAACCCGGGGAGCTGTTTTTT | TRBV6-5 | . | once | TRBJ2-2
CASSSPPGYQETQYF | TGTGCCAGCAGTTCCCCTCCAGGGTACCAAGAGACCCAGTACTTC | TRBV27 | . | few | TRBJ2-5
CASSRGPRGQPQHF | TGTGCCAGCAGTCGGGGGCCCAGAGGGCAGCCCCAGCATTTT | TRBV7-6 | . | many | TRBJ1-5
CASSLGRAIGYF | TGTGCCAGCAGCTTAGGGAGGGCTATCGGGTACTTC | TRBV7-8 | . | . | TRBJ2-7
CASSPTAKNIQYF | TGTGCCAGCAGCCCAACAGCCAAAAACATTCAGTACTTC | TRBV7-8 | . | many | TRBJ2-4
CASSEQGATGELFF | TGTGCCAGCAGTGAACAGGGGGCCACCGGGGAGCTGTTTTTT | TRBV6-4 | TRBD1 | . | TRBJ2-2
CASSPPGGRGPSAAGELFF | TGTGCCAGCAGTCCCCCTGGGGGGCGGGGGCCCAGTGCGGCCGGGGAGCTGTTTTTT | TRBV6-2/TRBV6-3 | . | many | TRBJ2-2
CASSLFYQGSTEAFF | TGTGCCAGCAGTTTATTTTATCAGGGTAGTACTGAAGCTTTCTTT | TRBV28 | . | many | TRBJ1-1
CASSPLDRGLNTEAFF | TGTGCCAGCAGCCCCTTGGACAGGGGGCTGAACACTGAAGCTTTCTTT | TRBV14 | TRBD1 | few | TRBJ1-1
CATSIGGLLNQPQHF | TGTGCCACCAGCATTGGGGGGCTACTCAATCAGCCCCAGCATTTT | TRBV15 | . | many | TRBJ1-5
CASSMSGTGGSPLHF | TGTGCCAGCAGTATGTCCGGGACAGGGGGGTCACCCCTCCACTTT | TRBV6-1 | TRBD1 | . | TRBJ1-6
CASRETSGRGGEQYF | TGTGCCAGCAGGGAGACTAGCGGGAGAGGGGGGGAGCAGTACTTC | TRBV2 | TRBD2 | . | TRBJ2-7
CASSTYFSVMGETQYF | TGTGCCAGCAGTACTTACTTTAGCGTAATGGGAGAGACCCAGTACTTC | TRBV28 | . | many | TRBJ2-5
CSAIGKPYEQYF | TGCAGTGCTATCGGTAAACCCTACGAGCAGTACTTC | TRBV20-1 | . | many | TRBJ2-7
CSARSDTSYEQYF | TGCAGTGCTAGATCGGACACCTCCTACGAGCAGTACTTC | TRBV20-1 | . | many | TRBJ2-7
CASSTPTGAGYTF | TGCGCCAGCAGCACCCCGACAGGGGCTGGCTACACCTTC | TRBV5-1 | TRBD1 | . | TRBJ1-2
CARVQGRNNQPQHF | TGTGCCAGAGTACAGGGGAGGAACAATCAGCCCCAGCATTTT | TRBV27 | TRBD1 | many | TRBJ1-5
CASSEAGRYGYTF | TGTGCCAGCAGTGAAGCAGGACGCTATGGCTACACCTTC | TRBV6-1 | . | many | TRBJ1-2
CASSRGFGAFF | TGTGCCAGCAGCCGCGGGTTTGGAGCTTTCTTT | TRBV13 | . | many | TRBJ1-1